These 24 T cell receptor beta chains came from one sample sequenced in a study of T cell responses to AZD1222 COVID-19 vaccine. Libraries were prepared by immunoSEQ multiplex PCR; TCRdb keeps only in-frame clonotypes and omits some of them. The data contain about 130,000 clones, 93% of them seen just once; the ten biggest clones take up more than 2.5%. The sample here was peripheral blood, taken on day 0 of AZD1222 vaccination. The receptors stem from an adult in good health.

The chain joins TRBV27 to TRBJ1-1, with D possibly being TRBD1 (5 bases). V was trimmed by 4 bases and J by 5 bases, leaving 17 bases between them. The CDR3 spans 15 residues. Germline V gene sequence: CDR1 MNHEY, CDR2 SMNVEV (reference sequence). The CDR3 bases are TGTGCCAGCAGTTCGAGGGCCCTACAGGTTACTGAAGCTTTCTTT. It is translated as CASSSRALQVTEAFF.

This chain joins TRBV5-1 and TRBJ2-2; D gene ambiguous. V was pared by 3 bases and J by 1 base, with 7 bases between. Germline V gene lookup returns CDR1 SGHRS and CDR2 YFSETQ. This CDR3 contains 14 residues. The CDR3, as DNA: TGCGCCAGCAGCTCTCTGGGGAACACCGGGGAGCTGTTTTTT. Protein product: CASSSLGNTGELFF. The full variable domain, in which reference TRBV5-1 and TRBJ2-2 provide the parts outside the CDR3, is KAGVTQTPRYLIKTRGQQVTLSCSPISGHRSVSWYQQTPGQGLQFLFEYFSETQRNKGNFPGRFSGRQFSNSRSEMNVSTLELGDSALYLCASSSLGNTGELFFGEGSRLTVL.

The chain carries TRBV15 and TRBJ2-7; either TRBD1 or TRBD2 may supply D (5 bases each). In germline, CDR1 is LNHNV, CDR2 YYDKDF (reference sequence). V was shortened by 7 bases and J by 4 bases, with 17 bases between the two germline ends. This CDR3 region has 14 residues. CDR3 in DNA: TGTGCCACCAAGGGGCCGGGACCACGATACGAGCAGTACTTC. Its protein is CATKGPGPRYEQYF.

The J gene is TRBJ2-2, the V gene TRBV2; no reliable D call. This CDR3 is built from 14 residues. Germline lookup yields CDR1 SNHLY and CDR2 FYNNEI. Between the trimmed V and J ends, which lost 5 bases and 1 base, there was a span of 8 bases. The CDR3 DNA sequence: TGTGCCAGCAGTTGGAACGAGAACACCGGGGAGCTGTTTTTT. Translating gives CASSWNENTGELFF.

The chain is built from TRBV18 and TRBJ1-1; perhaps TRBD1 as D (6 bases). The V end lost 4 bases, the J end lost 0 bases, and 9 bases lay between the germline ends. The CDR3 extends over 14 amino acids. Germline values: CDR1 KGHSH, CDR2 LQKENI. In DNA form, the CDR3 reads TGTGCCAGCTCACAGGGGACAATGAACACTGAAGCTTTCTTT. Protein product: CASSQGTMNTEAFF.

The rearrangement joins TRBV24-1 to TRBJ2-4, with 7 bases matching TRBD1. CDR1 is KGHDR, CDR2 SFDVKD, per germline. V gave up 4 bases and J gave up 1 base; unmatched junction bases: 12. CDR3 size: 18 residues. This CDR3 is CATSELGQQSVAKNIQYF. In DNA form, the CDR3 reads TGTGCCACCAGTGAACTGGGACAGCAGAGTGTGGCCAAAAACATTCAGTACTTC.

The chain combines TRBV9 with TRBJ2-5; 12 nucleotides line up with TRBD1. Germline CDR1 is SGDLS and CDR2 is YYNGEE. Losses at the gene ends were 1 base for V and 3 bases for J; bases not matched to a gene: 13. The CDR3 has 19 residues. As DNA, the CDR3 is TGTGCCAGCAGCGTACGGGCGAGTTGGGACAGGGGGCCGGAAGAGACCCAGTACTTC. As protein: CASSVRASWDRGPEETQYF.

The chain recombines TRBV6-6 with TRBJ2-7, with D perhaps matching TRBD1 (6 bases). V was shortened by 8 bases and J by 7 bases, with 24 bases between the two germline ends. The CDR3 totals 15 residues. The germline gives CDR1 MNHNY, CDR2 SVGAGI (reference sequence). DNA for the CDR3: TGTGCCAGCGCGTTTGGTGGGGGCCTAATCAGGGAGCAGTACTTC. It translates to CASAFGGGLIREQYF.

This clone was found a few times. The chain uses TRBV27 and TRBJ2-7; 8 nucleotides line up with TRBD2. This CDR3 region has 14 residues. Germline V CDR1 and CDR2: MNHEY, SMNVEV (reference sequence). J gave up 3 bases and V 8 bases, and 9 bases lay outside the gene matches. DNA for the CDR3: TGTGCCAGCTCTGAAGCGGGAGAGGACTACGAGCAGTACTTC. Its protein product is CASSEAGEDYEQYF.

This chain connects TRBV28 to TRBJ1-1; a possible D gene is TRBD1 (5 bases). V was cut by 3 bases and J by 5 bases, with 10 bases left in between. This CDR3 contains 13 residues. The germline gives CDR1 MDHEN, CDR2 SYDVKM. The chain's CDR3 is CASSFRGRTEAFF. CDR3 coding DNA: TGTGCCAGCAGTTTCCGGGGGAGGACTGAAGCTTTCTTT.

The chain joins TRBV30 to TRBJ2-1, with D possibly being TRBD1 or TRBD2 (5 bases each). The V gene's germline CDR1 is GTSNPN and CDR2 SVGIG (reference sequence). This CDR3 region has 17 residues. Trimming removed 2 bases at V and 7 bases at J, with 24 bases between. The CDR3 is CAWSPPPSWGGGNEQFF. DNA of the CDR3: TGTGCCTGGAGTCCCCCACCGTCGTGGGGCGGAGGAAATGAGCAGTTCTTC.

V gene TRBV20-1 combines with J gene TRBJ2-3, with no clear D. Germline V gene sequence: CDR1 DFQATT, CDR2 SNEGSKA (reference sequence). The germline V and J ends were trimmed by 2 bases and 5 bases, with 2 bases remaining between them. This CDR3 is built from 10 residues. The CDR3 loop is CSARKDTQYF. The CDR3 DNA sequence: TGCAGTGCTAGAAAAGATACGCAGTATTTT.

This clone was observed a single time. The CDR3 is CASSQTGVMNTEAFF. The CDR3 region has the DNA TGTGCCAGCAGCCAGACAGGGGTCATGAACACTGAAGCTTTCTTT. This chain joins TRBV6-5 and TRBJ1-1, with 8 bases fitting TRBD1. V was clipped by 6 bases and J by 0 bases; unmatched bases: 6. Germline V gene lookup returns CDR1 MNHEY and CDR2 SVGAGI. The CDR3 runs 15 residues.

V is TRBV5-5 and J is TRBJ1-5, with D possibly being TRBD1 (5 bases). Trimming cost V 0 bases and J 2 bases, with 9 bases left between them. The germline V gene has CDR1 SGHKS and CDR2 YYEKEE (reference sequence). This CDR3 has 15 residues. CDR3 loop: CASSLGGTGNQPQHF. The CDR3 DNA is TGTGCCAGCAGCTTGGGAGGGACGGGCAATCAGCCCCAGCATTTT.

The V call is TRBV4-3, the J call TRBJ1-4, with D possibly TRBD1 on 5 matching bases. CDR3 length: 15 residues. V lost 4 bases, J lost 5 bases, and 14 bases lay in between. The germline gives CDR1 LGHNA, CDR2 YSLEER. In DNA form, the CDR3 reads TGCGCCAGCAGCCGCTATGAGACAGCAAATGAAAAACTGTTTTTT. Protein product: CASSRYETANEKLFF.

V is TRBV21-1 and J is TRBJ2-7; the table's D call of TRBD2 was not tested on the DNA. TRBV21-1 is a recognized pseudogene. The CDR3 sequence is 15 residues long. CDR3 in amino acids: CASSKPSGRGYEQYF. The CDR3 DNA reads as TGTGCCAGCAGCAAGCCTAGCGGGAGGGGGTACGAGCAGTACTTC.

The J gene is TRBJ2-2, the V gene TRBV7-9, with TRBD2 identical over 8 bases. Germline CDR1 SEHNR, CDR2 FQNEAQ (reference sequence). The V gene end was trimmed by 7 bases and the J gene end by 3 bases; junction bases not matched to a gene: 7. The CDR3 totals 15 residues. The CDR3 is CASTPAGVDTGELFF. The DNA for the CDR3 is TGTGCCAGCACCCCAGCGGGAGTTGACACCGGGGAGCTGTTTTTT.

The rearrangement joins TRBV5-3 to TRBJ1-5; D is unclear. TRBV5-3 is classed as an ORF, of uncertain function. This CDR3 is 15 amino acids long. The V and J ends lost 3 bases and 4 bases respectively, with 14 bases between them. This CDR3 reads CARSSSRGRNQPQHF. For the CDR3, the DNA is TGTGCCAGAAGCTCCTCCCGAGGCCGGAATCAGCCCCAGCATTTT.

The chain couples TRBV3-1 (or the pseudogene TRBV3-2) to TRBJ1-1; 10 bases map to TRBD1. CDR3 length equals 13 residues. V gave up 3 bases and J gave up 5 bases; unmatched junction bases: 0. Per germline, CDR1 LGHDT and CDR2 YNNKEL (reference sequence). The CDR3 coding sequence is TGTGCCAGCAGCCAGGACAGGGGGACTGAAGCTTTCTTT. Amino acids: CASSQDRGTEAFF.

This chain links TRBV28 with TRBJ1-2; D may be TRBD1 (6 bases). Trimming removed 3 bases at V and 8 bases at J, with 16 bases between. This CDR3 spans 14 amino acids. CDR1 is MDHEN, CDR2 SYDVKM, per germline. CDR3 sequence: CASSFRGMIRGYTF. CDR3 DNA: TGTGCCAGCAGTTTCAGGGGAATGATAAGGGGCTACACCTTC.

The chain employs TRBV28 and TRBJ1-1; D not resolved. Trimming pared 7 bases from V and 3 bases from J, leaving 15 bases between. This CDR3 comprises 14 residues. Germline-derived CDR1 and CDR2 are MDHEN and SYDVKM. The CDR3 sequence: CASTSLVRDTEAFF. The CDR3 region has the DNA TGTGCCAGCACCTCTCTGGTACGAGACACTGAAGCTTTCTTT.

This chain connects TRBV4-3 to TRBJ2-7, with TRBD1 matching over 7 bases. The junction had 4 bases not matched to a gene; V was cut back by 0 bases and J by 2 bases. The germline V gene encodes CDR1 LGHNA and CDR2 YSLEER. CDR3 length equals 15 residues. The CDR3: CASSQDRGTTYEQYF. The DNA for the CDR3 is TGCGCCAGCAGCCAAGACAGGGGGACGACCTACGAGCAGTACTTC.

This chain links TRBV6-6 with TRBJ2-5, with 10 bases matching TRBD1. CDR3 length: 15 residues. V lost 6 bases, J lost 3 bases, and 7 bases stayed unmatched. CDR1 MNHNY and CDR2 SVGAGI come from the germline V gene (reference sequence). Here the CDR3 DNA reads TGTGCCAGCAGGGGACCCGGGACAGGGGAAGAGACCCAGTACTTC. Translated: CASRGPGTGEETQYF.

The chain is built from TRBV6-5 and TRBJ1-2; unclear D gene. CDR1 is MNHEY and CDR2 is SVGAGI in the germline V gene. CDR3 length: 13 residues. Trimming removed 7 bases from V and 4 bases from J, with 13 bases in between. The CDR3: CASTPGRTYGYTF. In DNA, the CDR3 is TGTGCCAGCACCCCGGGTAGGACCTATGGCTACACCTTC.